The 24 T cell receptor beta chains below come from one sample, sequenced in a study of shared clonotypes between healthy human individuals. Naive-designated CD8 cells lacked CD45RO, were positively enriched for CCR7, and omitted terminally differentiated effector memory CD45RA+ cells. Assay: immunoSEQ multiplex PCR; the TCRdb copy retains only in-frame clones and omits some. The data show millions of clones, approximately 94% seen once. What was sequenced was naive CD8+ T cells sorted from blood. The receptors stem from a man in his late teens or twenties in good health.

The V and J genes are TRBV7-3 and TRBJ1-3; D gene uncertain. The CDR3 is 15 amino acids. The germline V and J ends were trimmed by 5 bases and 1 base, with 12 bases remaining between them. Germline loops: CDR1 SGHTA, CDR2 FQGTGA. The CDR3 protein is CASSPDERSGNTIYF. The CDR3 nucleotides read TGTGCCAGCAGCCCCGACGAAAGGTCTGGAAACACCATATATTTT.

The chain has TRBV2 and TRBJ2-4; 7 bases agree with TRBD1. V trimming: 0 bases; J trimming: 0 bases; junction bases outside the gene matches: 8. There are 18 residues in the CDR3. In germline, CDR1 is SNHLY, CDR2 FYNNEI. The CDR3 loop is CASSEASWDSLAKNIQYF. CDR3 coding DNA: TGTGCCAGCAGTGAAGCATCATGGGACAGCCTAGCCAAAAACATTCAGTACTTC.

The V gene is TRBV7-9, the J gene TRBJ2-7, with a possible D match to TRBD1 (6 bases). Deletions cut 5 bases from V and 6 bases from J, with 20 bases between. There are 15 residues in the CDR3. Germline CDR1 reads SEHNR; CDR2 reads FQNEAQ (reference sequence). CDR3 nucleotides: TGTGCCAGCAGCCCCGGTAATGGGGGCTGGGGCGAGCAGTACTTC. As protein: CASSPGNGGWGEQYF.

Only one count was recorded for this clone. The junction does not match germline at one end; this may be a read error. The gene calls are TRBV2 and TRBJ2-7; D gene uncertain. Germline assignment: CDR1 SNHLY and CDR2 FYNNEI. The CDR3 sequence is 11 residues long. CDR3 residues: CASSSGVPLHF. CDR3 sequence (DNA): TGTGCCAGCAGTTCAGGCGTCCCTTTGCACTTC.

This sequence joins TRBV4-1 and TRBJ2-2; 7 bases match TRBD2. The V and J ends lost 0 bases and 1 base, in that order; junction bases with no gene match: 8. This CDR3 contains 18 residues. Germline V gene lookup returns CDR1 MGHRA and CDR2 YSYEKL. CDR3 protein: CASSQDKASGLNTGELFF. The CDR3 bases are TGCGCCAGCAGCCAAGATAAGGCTAGCGGTCTGAACACCGGGGAGCTGTTTTTT.

Here the CDR3 DNA reads TGCAGTGCTACGACAGGGGATGAGCAGTTCTTC. Its translation is CSATTGDEQFF. The V and J genes are TRBV20-1 and TRBJ2-1, with 8 bases fitting TRBD1. Germline V CDR1 and CDR2: DFQATT, SNEGSKA (reference sequence). This CDR3 has 11 amino acids. V dropped 4 bases and J dropped 8; count of bases not matched to a gene: 1.

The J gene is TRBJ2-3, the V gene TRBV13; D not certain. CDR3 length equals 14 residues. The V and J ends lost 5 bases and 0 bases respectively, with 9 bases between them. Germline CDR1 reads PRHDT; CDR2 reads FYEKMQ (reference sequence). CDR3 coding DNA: TGTGCCAGCAGCGCGCGCTTTAGCACAGATACGCAGTATTTT. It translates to CASSARFSTDTQYF.

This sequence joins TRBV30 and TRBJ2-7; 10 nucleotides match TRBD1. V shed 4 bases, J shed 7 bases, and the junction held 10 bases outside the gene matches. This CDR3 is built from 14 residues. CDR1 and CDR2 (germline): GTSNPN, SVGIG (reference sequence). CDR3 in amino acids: CAWNSGTGVGEQYF. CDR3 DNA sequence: TGTGCCTGGAACAGCGGGACAGGGGTAGGGGAGCAGTACTTC. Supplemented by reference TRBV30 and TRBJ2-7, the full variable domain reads SQTIHQWPATLVQPVGSPLSLECTVEGTSNPNLYWYRQAAGRGLQLLFYSVGIGQISSEVPQNLSASRPQDRQFILSSKKLLLSDSGFYLCAWNSGTGVGEQYFGPGTRLTVT.

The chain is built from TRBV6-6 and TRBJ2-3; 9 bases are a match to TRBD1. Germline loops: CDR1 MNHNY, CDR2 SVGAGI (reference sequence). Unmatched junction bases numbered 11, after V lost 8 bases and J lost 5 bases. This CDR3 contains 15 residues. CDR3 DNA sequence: TGTGCCAGCCAACCACCGGGACAGGGAAGAGATACGCAGTATTTT. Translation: CASQPPGQGRDTQYF.

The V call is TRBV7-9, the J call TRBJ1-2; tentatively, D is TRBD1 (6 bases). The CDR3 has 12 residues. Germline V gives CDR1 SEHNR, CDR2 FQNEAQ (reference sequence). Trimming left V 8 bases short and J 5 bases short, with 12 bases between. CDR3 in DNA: TGTGCCAGCGGCCCAGGGGAGTATGGCTACACCTTC. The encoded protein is CASGPGEYGYTF.

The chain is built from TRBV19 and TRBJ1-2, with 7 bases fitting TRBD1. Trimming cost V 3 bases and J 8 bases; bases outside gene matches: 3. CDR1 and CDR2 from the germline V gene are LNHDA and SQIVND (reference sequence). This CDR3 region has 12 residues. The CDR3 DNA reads TGTGCCAGTAGTATGACAGGGTTCGGCTACACCTTC. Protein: CASSMTGFGYTF.

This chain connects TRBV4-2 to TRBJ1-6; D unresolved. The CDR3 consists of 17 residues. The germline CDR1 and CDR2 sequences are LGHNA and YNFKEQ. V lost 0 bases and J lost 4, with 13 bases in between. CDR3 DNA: TGTGCCAGCAGCCAAGATGAGGCGGGGATGTATAATTCACCCCTCCACTTT. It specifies CASSQDEAGMYNSPLHF.

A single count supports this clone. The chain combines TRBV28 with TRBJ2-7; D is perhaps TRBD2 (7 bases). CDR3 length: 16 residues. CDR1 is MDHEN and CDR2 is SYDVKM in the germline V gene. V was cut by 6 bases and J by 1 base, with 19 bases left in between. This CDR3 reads CASSKFPGEGSYEQYF. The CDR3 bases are TGTGCCAGCAGCAAATTCCCAGGGGAGGGGTCCTACGAGCAGTACTTC. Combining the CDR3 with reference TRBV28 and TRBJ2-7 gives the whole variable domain DVKVTQSSRYLVKRTGEKVFLECVQDMDHENMFWYRQDPGLGLRLIYFSYDVKMKEKGDIPEGYSVSREKKERFSLILESASTNQTSMYLCASSKFPGEGSYEQYFGPGTRLTVT.

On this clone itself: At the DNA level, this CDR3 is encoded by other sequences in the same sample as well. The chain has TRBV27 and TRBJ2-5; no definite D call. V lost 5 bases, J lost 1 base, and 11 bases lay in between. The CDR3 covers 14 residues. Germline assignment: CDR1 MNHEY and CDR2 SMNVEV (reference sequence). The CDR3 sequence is CASSPLLGQETQYF. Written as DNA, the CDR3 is TGTGCCAGCAGTCCGTTGCTAGGCCAAGAGACCCAGTACTTC.

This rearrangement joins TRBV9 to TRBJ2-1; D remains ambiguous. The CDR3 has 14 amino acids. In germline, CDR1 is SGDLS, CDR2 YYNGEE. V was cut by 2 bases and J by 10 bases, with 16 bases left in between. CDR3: CASSVGPYTFEQFF. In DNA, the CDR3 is TGTGCCAGCAGCGTTGGCCCCTACACCTTCGAGCAGTTCTTC.

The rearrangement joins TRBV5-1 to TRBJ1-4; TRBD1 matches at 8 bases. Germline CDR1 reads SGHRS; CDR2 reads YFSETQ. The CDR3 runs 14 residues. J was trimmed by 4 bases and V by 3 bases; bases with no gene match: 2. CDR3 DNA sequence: TGCGCCAGCAGCTGGACAGGGCTTAATGAAAAACTGTTTTTT. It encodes CASSWTGLNEKLFF.

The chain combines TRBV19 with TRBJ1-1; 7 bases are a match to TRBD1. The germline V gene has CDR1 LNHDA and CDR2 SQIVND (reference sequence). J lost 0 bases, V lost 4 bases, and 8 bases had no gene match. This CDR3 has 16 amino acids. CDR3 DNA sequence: TGTGCCAGTAGTAGACCGGACAGGCCGTTGAACACTGAAGCTTTCTTT. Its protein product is CASSRPDRPLNTEAFF.

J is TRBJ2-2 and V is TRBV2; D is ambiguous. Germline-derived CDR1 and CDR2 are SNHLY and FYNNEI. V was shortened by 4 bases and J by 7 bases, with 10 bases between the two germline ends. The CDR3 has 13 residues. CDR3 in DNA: TGTGCCAGCAGTGCCTCCCGTGGCGGGGAGCTGTTTTTT. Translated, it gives CASSASRGGELFF.

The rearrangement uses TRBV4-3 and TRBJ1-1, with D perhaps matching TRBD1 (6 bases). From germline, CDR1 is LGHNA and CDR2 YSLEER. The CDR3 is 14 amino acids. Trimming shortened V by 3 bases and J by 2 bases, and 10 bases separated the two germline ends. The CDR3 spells CASSQVDSNTEAFF. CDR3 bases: TGCGCCAGCAGCCAGGTGGACAGCAACACTGAAGCTTTCTTT.

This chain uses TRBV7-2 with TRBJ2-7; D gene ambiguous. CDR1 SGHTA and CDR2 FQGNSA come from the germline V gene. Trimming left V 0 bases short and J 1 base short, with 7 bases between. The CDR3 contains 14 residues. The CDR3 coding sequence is TGTGCCAGCAGCTTAGCGCCGGAATCCTACGAGCAGTACTTC. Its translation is CASSLAPESYEQYF. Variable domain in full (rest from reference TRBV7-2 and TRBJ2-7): GAGVSQSPSNKVTEKGKDVELRCDPISGHTALYWYRQSLGQGLEFLIYFQGNSAPDKSGLPSDRFSAERTGGSVSTLTIQRTQQEDSAVYLCASSLAPESYEQYFGPGTRLTVT.

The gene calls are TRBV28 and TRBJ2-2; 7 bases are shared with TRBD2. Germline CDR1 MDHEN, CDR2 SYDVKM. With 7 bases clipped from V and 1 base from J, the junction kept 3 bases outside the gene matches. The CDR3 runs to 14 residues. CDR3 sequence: CASTPGGNTGELFF. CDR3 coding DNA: TGTGCCAGCACTCCGGGGGGGAACACCGGGGAGCTGTTTTTT.

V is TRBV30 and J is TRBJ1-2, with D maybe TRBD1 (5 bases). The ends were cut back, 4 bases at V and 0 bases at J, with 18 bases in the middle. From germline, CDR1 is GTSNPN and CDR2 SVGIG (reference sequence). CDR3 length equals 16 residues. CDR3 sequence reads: CAWIPTVLSANYGYTF. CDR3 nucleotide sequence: TGTGCCTGGATTCCGACAGTCTTATCCGCTAACTATGGCTACACCTTC.

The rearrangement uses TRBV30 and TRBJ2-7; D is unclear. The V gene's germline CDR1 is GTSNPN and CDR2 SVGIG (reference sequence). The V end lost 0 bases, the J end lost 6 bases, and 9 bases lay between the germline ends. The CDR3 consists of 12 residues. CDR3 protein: CAWSVELAEQYF. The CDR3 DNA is TGTGCCTGGAGTGTCGAGTTGGCCGAGCAGTACTTC.

The CDR3 DNA reads as TGCGCCAGCAGCTCACAGGGAGCGGGGGGAGAGACCCAGTACTTC. It yields the protein CASSSQGAGGETQYF. The J gene is TRBJ2-5, the V gene TRBV5-1; TRBD2 agrees at 9 bases. This CDR3 contains 15 residues. The V gene end was trimmed by 3 bases and the J gene end by 4 bases; junction bases not matched to a gene: 7. Germline assignment: CDR1 SGHRS and CDR2 YFSETQ.